The following is a T cell receptor (beta chain) sequence with its context. The antigen it binds to is not known. Germline is not matched at one junction end, which may reflect a read error. The treatment or condition label corresponds to: in vitro stimulation with specific CMV peptide epitopes to enrich CMV-specific T cells. The instrument was an Illumina HiSeq 1500. The raw public reads went through TCRdb reprocessing: fastp at Q25, MiXCR clone calling, in-frame beta chains kept. Rows with a matching CDR3 protein are joined into one entry that keeps the most common DNA and genes. This sample holds about 890,000 distinct CDR3 sequences; around a third were observed only once. Together, the top ten hold roughly 13% of the sample. The CDR3, from cysteine to phenylalanine, totals 12 residues. Kept here is only the CDR3 DNA, which spans 36 bases and is read in frame from base 1. The data were obtained in a study of T cell repertoires in cytomegalovirus infection (dated by TCRdb to between 2018 and 2021). Regarding the complete study: Peptide stimulations targeted recently identified HLA-C-restricted CMV epitopes, whose presentation resists viral immunomodulation, together with well-studied HLA-B-restricted epitopes. The HLA type of each donor mattered for the analysis, because public TCR beta signatures pointed to carriage of CMV infection along with the matching HLA type.

The investigation overall reported the following: The ex vivo response was dominated by HLA-C-restricted CMV-specific TCR beta clonotypes, which also provided the single most frequent clonotype in two of eight donors. In both this cohort and an independent roughly 400-donor cohort, the cumulative frequency of public TCR beta family members distinguished carriers of CMV infection plus the relevant HLA type.

The clonotype was recovered from a human donor in good health (CMV status not recorded). Some clones in this sample may be carry-over from other donors' samples. Sequenced here: cultured CD8+ T cells from PBMCs, sampled from culture after CMV antigen stimulation. The chain links TRBV12-3 or TRBV12-4 with TRBJ2-3, with TRBD1 matching 11 junction bases. The CDR3 has the sequence CASTTDRGRARF. DNA sequence: TGTGCCAGCACCACGGACAGGGGGCGAGCCCGTTTT.